This T cell receptor (beta chain) was sequenced during a study of blood T cell repertoires in COVID-19. Study-level background: Samples representing acute and convalescent COVID-19 were sourced from the United States, Italy and Spain.

Germline values: CDR1 SGDLS, CDR2 YYNGEE. Losses at the gene ends were 3 bases for V and 5 bases for J; bases not matched to a gene: 7. The CDR3 is 14 amino acids. The method was immunoSEQ multiplex PCR; TCRdb's version includes in-frame clones alone and lacks a portion of them. The sample lists fewer than 350,000 clones, around 90% seen once, with approximately 7.5% in the top ten. This sequence was found in a woman aged 30 to 39 with COVID-19, enrolled during active disease. Sequencing input: peripheral blood. The V and J genes are TRBV9 and TRBJ2-5, with TRBD2 matching over 7 bases. The CDR3 nucleotides are TGTGCCAGCAGCGCGGGACTACCGCTGGAGACCCAGTACTTC. The encoded protein is CASSAGLPLETQYF.